This T cell receptor beta chain was sequenced during a study of cytomegalovirus exposure and HLA in healthy donors. In the PCR, 60 Vbeta and 13 Jbeta primers were used. The protocol was immunoSEQ multiplex PCR, while the TCRdb copy is restricted to in-frame clones and leaves out a portion. The specimen's table records 65,000 to 90,000 clones. This CDR3 region has 17 residues. V gave up 0 bases and J gave up 4 bases; unmatched junction bases: 10. Germline V lookup: CDR1 MGHRA, CDR2 YSYEKL. The sample comprised PBMCs. V usage is TRBV4-1 and J usage is TRBJ2-5, with 8 bases lining up with TRBD1. This clonotype originated in a man aged 40-49 years in good health and CMV-seronegative. In DNA form, the CDR3 reads TGCGCCAGCAGCCAAGATGGCCCAGGGGGCGGGTCAGAGACCCAGTACTTC. It codes for CASSQDGPGGGSETQYF.